This T cell receptor (beta chain) was observed in a study of technical replicates of blood from a handful of donors. This CDR3 spans 15 amino acids. Trimming stripped 1 base from V and 0 bases from J, with 9 bases between. Looked up from germline, CDR1 is SGDLS and CDR2 is YYNGEE. Generated by immunoSEQ multiplex PCR, the TCRdb table keeps only in-frame clones and is missing some. Of about 81,000 clones in the sample, approximately 94% were seen once. The sequence derives from a human donor in good health. Sample: T cells isolated from PBMCs. The chain combines TRBV9 with TRBJ2-3; D remains ambiguous. The CDR3 is CASSVHDASTDTQYF. The DNA for the CDR3 is TGTGCCAGCAGCGTACATGATGCGAGCACAGATACGCAGTATTTT. The whole variable domain, filled in from reference TRBV9 and TRBJ2-3, reads DSGVTQTPKHLITATGQRVTLRCSPRSGDLSVYWYQQSLDQGLQFLIQYYNGEERAKGNILERFSAQQFPDLHSELNLSSLELGDSALYFCASSVHDASTDTQYFGPGTRLTVL.